This T cell receptor (beta chain) emerged from a study of cytomegalovirus exposure and HLA in healthy donors. The CDR3 is 15 residues long. Per the germline V gene, CDR1 is MNHNY and CDR2 is SVGAGI (reference sequence). V lost 6 bases to trimming and J lost 0 bases, with 15 bases between them. Study-level points and caveats: It was taken for granted in presence/absence analyses that sequencing depth across donors was roughly uniform. A later analysis linked a missense variant in DCLRE1C to the trimming of TCR beta V and J genes.

Notes on this clone: The target antigen is unknown. Other DNA sequences in this sample translate to the same CDR3.

13 Jbeta primers and 60 Vbeta primers were used for the PCR. Assay used: immunoSEQ multiplex PCR; TCRdb lists only in-frame clones, some missing. The profile shows roughly 120,000 clones, under 80% of them singletons. The J gene is TRBJ2-7, the V gene TRBV6-6; tentatively, D is TRBD1 (6 bases). This sequence was found in a woman aged 40 to 50 in good health and CMV-seropositive. The material sequenced was PBMCs. The DNA of the CDR3 is TGTGCCAGCAGCCTACCTGGGGGCGGCTCCTACGAGCAGTACTTC. It yields the protein CASSLPGGGSYEQYF.